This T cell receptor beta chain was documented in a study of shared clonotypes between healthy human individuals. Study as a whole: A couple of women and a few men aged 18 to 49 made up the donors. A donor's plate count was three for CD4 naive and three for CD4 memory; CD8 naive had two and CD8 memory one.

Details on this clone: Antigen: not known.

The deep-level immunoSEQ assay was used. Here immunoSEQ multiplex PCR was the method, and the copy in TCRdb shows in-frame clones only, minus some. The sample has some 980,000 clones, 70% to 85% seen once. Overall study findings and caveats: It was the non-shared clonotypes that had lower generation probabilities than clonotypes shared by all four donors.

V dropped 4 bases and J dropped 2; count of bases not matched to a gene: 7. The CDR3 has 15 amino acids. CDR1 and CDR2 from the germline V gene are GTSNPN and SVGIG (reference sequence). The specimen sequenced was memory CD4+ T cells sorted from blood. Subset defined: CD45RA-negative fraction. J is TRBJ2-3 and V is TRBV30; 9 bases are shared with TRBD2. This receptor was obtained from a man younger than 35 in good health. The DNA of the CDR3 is TGTGCCTGGAAGCGAGCGGGGGGCTACACAGATACGCAGTATTTT. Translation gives CAWKRAGGYTDTQYF.